This TCR beta chain derives from a study of OX40 agonist ivuxolimab in advanced cancers. Whole-study findings and limits: Among the least clonally expanded were partial responders at 0.1-3.0 mg/kg.

Assay: immunoSEQ multiplex PCR; the TCRdb copy retains only in-frame clones and omits some. The table includes some 60,000 clones, about 90% detected once. As for this clone: Its antigen is currently unknown.

V lost 4 bases to trimming and J lost 9 bases; unmatched junction nucleotides: 7. Germline V CDR1 and CDR2: SGHTA, FQGTGA. CDR3 length: 16 amino acids. Sequencing used CD4+ or CD8+ T cells sorted from blood, obtained in a trial of the OX40 agonist ivuxolimab. The genes are TRBV7-3 and TRBJ2-1, with 15 bases fitting TRBD2. The TCR was taken from an adult with an advanced solid tumor such as melanoma, head and neck, liver or kidney cancer. CDR3 loop: CASSSWTSGRAGEQFF. The CDR3 DNA follows: TGTGCCAGCAGCTCCTGGACTAGCGGGAGGGCCGGTGAGCAGTTCTTC.